This T cell receptor (beta chain) was sequenced during a study of shared clonotypes between healthy human individuals. Study-wide results and caveats: Relative to their counterparts shared across all four donors, non-shared clonotypes exhibited diminished generation probabilities.

On this clone itself: The antigen remains unidentified.

In the original analysis: ImmunoSEQ gave junction-only sequences without quality scores, so filtering differed. TCRdb keeps only in-frame clones here, not all; method: immunoSEQ multiplex PCR. V and J calls and clone size are as listed in that table; D and trimming were resolved from the DNA. The sample records roughly 1,000,000 clones, around three quarters being singletons. This TCR derives from a young man in good health. Some clones in this sample may be carry-over from other donors' samples. The sample comprised memory CD4+ T cells from PBMCs. Specified subset: CD45RA-negative fraction.

DNA of the CDR3: TGTGCCAGCAGCACCGCCGGCGAGCAGTACTTC. This gives the protein CASSTAGEQYF. The chain links TRBV7-8 to TRBJ2-7; the D is unclear. CDR1 SGHVS and CDR2 FQNEAQ come from the germline V gene. Trimming left V 5 bases short and J 6 bases short, with 8 bases between. The CDR3 is 11 amino acids.